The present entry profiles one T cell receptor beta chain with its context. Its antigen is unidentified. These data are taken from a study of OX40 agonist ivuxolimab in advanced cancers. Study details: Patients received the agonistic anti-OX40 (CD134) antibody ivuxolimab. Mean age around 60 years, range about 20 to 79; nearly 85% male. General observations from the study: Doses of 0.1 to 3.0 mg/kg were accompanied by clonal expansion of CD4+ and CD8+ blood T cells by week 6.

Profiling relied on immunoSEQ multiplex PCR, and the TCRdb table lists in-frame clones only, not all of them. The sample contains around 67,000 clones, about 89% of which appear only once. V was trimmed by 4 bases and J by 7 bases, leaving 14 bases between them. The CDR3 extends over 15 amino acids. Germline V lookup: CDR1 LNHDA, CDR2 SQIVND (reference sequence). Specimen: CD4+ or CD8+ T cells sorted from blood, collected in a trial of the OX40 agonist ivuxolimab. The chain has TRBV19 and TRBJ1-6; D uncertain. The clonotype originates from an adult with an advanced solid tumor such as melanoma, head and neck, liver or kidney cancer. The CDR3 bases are TGTGCCAGTAGTACCGACTCGTCGAGGAATTCACCCCTCCACTTT. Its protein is CASSTDSSRNSPLHF.